This T cell receptor (beta chain) is drawn from a study of cytomegalovirus exposure and HLA in healthy donors. Whole-study context: In an early release, HLA-typed donors contributed some 80 million unique TCR sequences. For the approximately 400 genotyped donors, roughly 80% fell within the Caucasian-associated ancestry cluster.

Vbeta (60) and Jbeta (13) primers were used in the PCR. Libraries were prepared by immunoSEQ multiplex PCR; TCRdb keeps only in-frame clonotypes and omits some of them. In the table there are about 190,000 clones, approximately 80% of which are singletons. The TCR originated in a woman in her thirties or forties in good health and CMV-seronegative. The sample comprised PBMCs.

CDR3 nucleotides: TGTGCCAGCAGCCAAGATCATACAGGGGGCATGTTTGGCTACACCTTC. Translating gives CASSQDHTGGMFGYTF. The rearrangement joins TRBV14 to TRBJ1-2; TRBD1 agrees at 9 bases. This CDR3 is 16 amino acids long. Germline CDR1 and CDR2: SGHDN and FVKESK. J was trimmed by 7 bases and V by 0 bases; bases with no gene match: 9. Filled out from reference TRBV14 and TRBJ1-2, the complete variable domain reads EAGVTQFPSHSVIEKGQTVTLRCDPISGHDNLYWYRRVMGKEIKFLLHFVKESKQDESGMPNNRFLAERTGGTYSTLKVQPAELEDSGVYFCASSQDHTGGMFGYTFGSGTRLTVV.